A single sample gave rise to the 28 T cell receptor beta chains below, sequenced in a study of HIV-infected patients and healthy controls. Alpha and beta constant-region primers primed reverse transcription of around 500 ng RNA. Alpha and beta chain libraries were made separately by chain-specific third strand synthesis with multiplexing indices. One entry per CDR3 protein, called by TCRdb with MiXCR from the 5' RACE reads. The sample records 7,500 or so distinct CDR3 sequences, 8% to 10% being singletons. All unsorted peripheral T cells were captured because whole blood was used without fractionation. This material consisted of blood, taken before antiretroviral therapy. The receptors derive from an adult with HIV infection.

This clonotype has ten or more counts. CDR3 DNA: TGTGCCAGCAGCCTCTGGACTGAAGATACGCAGTATTTT. Its protein product is CASSLWTEDTQYF. The chain is built from TRBV11-2 and TRBJ2-3, with D tentatively TRBD2 (5 bases). The CDR3 loop spans 13 amino acids. The germline gives CDR1 SGHAT, CDR2 FQNNGV. The V end lost 5 bases, the J end lost 5 bases, and 11 bases lay between the germline ends.

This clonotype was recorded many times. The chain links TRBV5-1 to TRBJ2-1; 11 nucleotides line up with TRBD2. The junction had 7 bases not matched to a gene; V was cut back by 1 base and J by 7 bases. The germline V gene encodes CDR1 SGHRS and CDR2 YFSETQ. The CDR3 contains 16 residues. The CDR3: CASSLTLAGARNEQFF. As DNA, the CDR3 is TGCGCCAGCAGCTTGACACTAGCGGGGGCGAGGAATGAGCAGTTCTTC.

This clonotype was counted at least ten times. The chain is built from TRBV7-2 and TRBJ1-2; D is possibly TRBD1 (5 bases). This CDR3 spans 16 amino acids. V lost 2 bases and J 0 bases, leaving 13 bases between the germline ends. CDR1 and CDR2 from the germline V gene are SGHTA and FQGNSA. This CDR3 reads CASSLYRDGANYGYTF. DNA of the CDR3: TGTGCCAGCAGCTTATACCGGGACGGAGCTAACTATGGCTACACCTTC.

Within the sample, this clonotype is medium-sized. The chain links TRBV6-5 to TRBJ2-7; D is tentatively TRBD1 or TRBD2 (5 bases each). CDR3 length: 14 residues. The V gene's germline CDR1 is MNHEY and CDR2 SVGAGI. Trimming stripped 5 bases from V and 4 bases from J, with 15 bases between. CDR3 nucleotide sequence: TGTGCCAGCAGTCCCGGGGCGGAAAATTACGAGCAGTACTTC. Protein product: CASSPGAENYEQYF.

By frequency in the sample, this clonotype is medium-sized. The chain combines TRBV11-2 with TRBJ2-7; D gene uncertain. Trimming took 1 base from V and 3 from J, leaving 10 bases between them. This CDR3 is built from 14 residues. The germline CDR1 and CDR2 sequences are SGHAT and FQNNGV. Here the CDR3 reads CASSLAGSYYEQYF. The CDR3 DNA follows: TGTGCCAGCAGCTTAGCCGGCAGTTACTACGAGCAGTACTTC.

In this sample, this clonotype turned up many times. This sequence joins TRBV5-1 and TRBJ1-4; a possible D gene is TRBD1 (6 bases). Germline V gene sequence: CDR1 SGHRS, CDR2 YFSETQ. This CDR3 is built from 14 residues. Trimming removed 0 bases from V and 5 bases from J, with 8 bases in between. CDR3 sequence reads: CASSLATGNEKLFF. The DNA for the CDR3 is TGCGCCAGCAGCTTGGCTACAGGGAATGAAAAACTGTTTTTT.

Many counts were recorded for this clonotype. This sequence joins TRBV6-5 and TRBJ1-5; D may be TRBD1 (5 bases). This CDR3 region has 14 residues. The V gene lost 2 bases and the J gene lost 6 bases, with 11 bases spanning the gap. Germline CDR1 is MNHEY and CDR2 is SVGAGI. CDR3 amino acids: CASSYGGRGQPQHF. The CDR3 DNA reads TGTGCCAGCAGTTACGGGGGAAGAGGTCAGCCCCAGCATTTT.

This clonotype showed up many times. The CDR3, as DNA: TGTGCCAGCAGCTTGCCCGGACTAGCGGGAGGCCGCGGCACAGATACGCAGTATTTT. This sequence encodes CASSLPGLAGGRGTDTQYF. This sequence joins TRBV7-2 and TRBJ2-3; 14 bases are a match to TRBD2. CDR1 is SGHTA, CDR2 FQGNSA, per germline. The junction had 9 bases not matched to a gene; V was cut back by 3 bases and J by 1 base. The CDR3 has 19 residues.

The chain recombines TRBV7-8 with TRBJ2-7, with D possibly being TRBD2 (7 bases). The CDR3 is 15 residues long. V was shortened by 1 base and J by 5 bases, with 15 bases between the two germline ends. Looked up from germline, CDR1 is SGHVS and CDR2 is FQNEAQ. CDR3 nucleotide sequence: TGTGCCAGCAGCTTAGGCGAGGGGGGGCTGAACGAGCAGTACTTC. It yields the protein CASSLGEGGLNEQYF.

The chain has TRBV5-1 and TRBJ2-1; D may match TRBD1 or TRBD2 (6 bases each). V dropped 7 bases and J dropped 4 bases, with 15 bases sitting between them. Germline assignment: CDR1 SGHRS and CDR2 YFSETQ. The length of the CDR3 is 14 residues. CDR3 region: CASSPRGQYNEQFF. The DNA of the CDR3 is TGCGCCAGCTCCCCCCGGGGGCAGTACAATGAGCAGTTCTTC.

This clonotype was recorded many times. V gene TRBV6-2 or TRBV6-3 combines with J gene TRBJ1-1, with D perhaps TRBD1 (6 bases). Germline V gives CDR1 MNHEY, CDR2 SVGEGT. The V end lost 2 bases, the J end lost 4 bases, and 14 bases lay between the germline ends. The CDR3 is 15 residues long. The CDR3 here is CASSYGWGPVTEAFF. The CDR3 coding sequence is TGTGCCAGCAGTTACGGCTGGGGGCCGGTCACTGAAGCTTTCTTT.

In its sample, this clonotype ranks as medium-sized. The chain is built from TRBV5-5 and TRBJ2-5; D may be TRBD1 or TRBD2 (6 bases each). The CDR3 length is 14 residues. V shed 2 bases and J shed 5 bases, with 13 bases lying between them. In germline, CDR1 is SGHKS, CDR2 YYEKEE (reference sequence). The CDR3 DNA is TGTGCCAGCAGCTTTATCGGGGGCAGGGAGACCCAGTACTTC. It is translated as CASSFIGGRETQYF.

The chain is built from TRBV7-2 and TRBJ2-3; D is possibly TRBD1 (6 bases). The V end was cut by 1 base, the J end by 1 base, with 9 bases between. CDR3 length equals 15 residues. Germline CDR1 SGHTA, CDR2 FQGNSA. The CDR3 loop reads CASSLDYRGTDTQYF. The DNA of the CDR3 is TGTGCCAGCAGCTTAGATTACAGGGGCACAGATACGCAGTATTTT. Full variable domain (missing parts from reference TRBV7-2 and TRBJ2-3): GAGVSQSPSNKVTEKGKDVELRCDPISGHTALYWYRQSLGQGLEFLIYFQGNSAPDKSGLPSDRFSAERTGGSVSTLTIQRTQQEDSAVYLCASSLDYRGTDTQYFGPGTRLTVL.

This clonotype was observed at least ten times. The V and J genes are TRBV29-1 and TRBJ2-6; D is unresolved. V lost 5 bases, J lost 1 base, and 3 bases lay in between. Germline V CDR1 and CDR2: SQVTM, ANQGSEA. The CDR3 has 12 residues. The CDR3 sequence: CSVLSGANVLTF. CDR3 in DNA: TGCAGCGTTTTATCTGGGGCCAACGTCCTGACTTTC.

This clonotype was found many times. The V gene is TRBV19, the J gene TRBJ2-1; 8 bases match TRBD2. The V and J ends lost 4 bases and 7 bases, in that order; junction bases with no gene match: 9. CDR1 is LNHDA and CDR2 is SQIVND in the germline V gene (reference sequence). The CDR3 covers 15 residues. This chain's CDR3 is CASSTGTRAGNEQFF. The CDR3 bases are TGTGCCAGTAGTACTGGGACTAGGGCGGGGAATGAGCAGTTCTTC.

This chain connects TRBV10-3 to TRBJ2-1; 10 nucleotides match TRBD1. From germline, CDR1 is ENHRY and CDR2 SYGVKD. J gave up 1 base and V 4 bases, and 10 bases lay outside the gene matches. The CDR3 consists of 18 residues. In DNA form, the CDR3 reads TGTGCCATCAGTGGGGGACAGGGGTCGATCCAATCCTACAATGAGCAGTTCTTC. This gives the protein CAISGGQGSIQSYNEQFF.

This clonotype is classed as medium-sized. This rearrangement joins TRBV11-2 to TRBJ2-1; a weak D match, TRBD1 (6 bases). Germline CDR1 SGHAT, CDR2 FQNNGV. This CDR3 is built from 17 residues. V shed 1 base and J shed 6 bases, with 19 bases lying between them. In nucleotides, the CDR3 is TGTGCCAGCAGCTTAGCCCGGACAGTCGGTTGGAGCAATGAGCAGTTCTTC. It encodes CASSLARTVGWSNEQFF.

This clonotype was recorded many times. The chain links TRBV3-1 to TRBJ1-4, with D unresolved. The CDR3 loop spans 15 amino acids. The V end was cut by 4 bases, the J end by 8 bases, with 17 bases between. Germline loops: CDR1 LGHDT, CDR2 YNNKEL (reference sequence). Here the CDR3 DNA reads TGTGCCAGCAGCCGTTCGGTTGGCAAAGGGGAAAAACTGTTTTTT. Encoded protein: CASSRSVGKGEKLFF.

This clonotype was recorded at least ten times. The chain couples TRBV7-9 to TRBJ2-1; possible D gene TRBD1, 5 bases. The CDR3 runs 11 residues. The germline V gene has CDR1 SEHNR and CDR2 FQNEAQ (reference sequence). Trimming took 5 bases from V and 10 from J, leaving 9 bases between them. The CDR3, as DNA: TGTGCCAGCAGCCGCAGGGAAGAGCAGTTCTTC. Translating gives CASSRREEQFF. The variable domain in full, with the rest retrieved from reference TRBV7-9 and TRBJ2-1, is DTGVSQNPRHKITKRGQNVTFRCDPISEHNRLYWYRQTLGQGPEFLTYFQNEAQLEKSRLLSDRFSAERPKGSFSTLEIQRTEQGDSAMYLCASSRREEQFFGPGTRLTVL.

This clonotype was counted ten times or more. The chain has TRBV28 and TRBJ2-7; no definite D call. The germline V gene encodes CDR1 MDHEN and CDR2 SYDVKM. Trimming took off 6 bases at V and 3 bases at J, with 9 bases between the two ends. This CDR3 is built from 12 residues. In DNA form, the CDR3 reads TGTGCCAGCAGCGGCTCAGGCTACGAGCAGTACTTC. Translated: CASSGSGYEQYF.

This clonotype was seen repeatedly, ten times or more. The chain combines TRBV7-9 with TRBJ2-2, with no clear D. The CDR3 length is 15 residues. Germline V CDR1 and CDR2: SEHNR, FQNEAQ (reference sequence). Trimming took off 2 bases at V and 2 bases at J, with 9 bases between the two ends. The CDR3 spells CASSLISLNTGELFF. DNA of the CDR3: TGTGCCAGCAGCTTAATCTCTTTAAACACCGGGGAGCTGTTTTTT.

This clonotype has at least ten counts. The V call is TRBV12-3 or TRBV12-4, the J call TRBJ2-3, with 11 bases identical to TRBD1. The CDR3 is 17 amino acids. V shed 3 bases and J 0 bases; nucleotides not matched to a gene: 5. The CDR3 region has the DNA TGTGCCAGCAGTTTGGGACAGGGGGTGACTAGCACAGATACGCAGTATTTT. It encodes CASSLGQGVTSTDTQYF.

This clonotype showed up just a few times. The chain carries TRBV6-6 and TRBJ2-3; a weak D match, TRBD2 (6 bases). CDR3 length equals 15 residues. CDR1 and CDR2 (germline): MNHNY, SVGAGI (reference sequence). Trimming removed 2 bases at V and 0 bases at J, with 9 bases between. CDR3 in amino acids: CASSYIAGSTDTQYF. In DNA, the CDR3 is TGTGCCAGCAGTTACATCGCGGGGAGCACAGATACGCAGTATTTT.

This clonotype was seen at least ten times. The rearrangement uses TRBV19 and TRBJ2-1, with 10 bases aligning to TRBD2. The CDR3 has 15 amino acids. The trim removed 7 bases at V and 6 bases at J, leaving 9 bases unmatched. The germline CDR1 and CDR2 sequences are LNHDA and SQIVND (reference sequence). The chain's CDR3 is CASTPPGLASNEQFF. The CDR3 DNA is TGTGCCAGTACCCCCCCGGGACTAGCGAGCAATGAGCAGTTCTTC.

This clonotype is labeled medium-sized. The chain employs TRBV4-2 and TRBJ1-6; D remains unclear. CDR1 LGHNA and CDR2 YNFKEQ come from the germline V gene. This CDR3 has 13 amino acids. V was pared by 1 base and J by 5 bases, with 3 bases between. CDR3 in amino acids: CASSQANNSPLHF. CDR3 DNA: TGTGCCAGCAGCCAAGCGAATAATTCACCCCTCCACTTT.

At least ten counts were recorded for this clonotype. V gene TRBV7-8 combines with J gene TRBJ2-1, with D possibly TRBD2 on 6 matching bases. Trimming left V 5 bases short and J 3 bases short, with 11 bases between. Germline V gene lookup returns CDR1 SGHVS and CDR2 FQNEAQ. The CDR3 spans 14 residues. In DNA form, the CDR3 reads TGTGCCAGCAGCCTTGCGGGGTACTACAATGAGCAGTTCTTC. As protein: CASSLAGYYNEQFF. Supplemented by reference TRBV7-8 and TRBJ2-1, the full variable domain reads GAGVSQSPRYKVAKRGQDVALRCDPISGHVSLFWYQQALGQGPEFLTYFQNEAQLDKSGLPSDRFFAERPEGSVSTLKIQRTQQEDSAVYLCASSLAGYYNEQFFGPGTRLTVL.

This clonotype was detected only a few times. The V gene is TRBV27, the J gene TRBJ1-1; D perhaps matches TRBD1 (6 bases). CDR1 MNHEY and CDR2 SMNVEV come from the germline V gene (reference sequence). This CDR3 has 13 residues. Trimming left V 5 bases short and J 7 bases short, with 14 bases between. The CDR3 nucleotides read TGTGCCAGCAGTCCACCAGGGGTGGGTGAAGCTTTCTTT. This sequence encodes CASSPPGVGEAFF.

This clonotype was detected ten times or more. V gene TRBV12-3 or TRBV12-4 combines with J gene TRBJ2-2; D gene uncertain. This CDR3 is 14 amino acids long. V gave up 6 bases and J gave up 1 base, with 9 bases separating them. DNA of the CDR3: TGTGCCAGCAGCTCACAGTTGAACACCGGGGAGCTGTTTTTT. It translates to CASSSQLNTGELFF.